Below are 12 T cell receptor beta chains sequenced from a single sample in a study of CD8 T cells in Susac syndrome. The RNA, roughly 0.45 to 1 ug, was put through reverse transcription using random hexamers. TCRdb re-analysed the immunoSEQ multiplex PCR reads in MiXCR, keeping a single row per CDR3 protein. This table has 100,000 to 150,000 distinct CDR3 sequences, more than 90% appearing once. The source material was CD8+ T cells from PBMCs. These receptors originate from a human donor with Susac syndrome.

In regard to this clonotype: The junction differs from germline at one of its ends, possibly a read error. The chain recombines TRBV7-9 with TRBJ2-1; D possibly corresponds to TRBD2 (6 bases). This CDR3 comprises 13 residues. From germline, CDR1 is SEHNR and CDR2 FQNEAQ (reference sequence). This CDR3 is CAGRISSYNEQFF. The CDR3 coding sequence is TGCGCGGGGCGGATAAGCTCCTACAATGAGCAGTTCTTC.

The J gene is TRBJ2-7, the V gene TRBV27, with TRBD2 as a possible D gene (5 bases). CDR3 length: 13 residues. V was shortened by 4 bases and J by 4 bases, with 11 bases between the two germline ends. CDR1 MNHEY and CDR2 SMNVEV come from the germline V gene (reference sequence). CDR3 nucleotide sequence: TGTGCCAGCAGTTGGCGGAGGTCATACGAGCAGTACTTC. Translation gives CASSWRRSYEQYF.

The genes are TRBV12-3 or TRBV12-4 and TRBJ1-1; perhaps TRBD1 as D (5 bases). This CDR3 has 14 residues. Trimming took off 7 bases at V and 4 bases at J, with 16 bases between the two ends. The CDR3: CASKIRDWATEAFF. CDR3 DNA sequence: TGTGCCAGCAAAATCAGGGATTGGGCCACTGAAGCTTTCTTT.

The V call is TRBV13, the J call TRBJ2-7; unclear D gene. The germline V gene has CDR1 PRHDT and CDR2 FYEKMQ (reference sequence). CDR3 length: 13 residues. V was trimmed by 4 bases and J by 6 bases, leaving 13 bases between them. The CDR3, as DNA: TGTGCCAGCAGCTCCCAGCCCGGCGCCGAGCAGTACTTC. The encoded protein is CASSSQPGAEQYF.

This clonotype appeared once. This sequence joins TRBV30 and TRBJ1-3, with D maybe TRBD1 (5 bases). Trimming removed 4 bases at V and 0 bases at J, with 13 bases between. The CDR3 spans 15 residues. The germline gives CDR1 GTSNPN, CDR2 SVGIG (reference sequence). The DNA for the CDR3 is TGTGCCTGGACCCAGGGTGACCCCTCTGGAAACACCATATATTTT. It translates to CAWTQGDPSGNTIYF.

V usage is TRBV3-1 and J usage is TRBJ1-5, with 7 positions matching TRBD1. Trimming removed 2 bases from V and 0 bases from J; junction bases left unmatched: 7. Germline V gives CDR1 LGHDT, CDR2 YNNKEL (reference sequence). The CDR3 contains 17 residues. CDR3 nucleotide sequence: TGTGCCAGCAGCCAAACGACAGGGCCGTATAGCAATCAGCCCCAGCATTTT. Protein: CASSQTTGPYSNQPQHF.

This chain links TRBV27 with TRBJ2-7, with D tentatively TRBD1 (5 bases). V lost 2 bases and J lost 2, with 7 bases in between. This CDR3 is built from 13 residues. The V gene's germline CDR1 is MNHEY and CDR2 SMNVEV (reference sequence). In nucleotides, the CDR3 is TGTGCCAGCAGTTTAGACAGCACCTACGAGCAGTACTTC. Its protein product is CASSLDSTYEQYF.

The V call is TRBV15, the J call TRBJ2-7; the D call may be TRBD1 or TRBD2 (5 bases each). This CDR3 is built from 17 residues. Germline V CDR1 and CDR2: LNHNV, YYDKDF (reference sequence). Trimming took 3 bases from V and 4 from J, leaving 22 bases between them. The CDR3 protein is CATSSHSGTEVIYEQYF. In DNA form, the CDR3 reads TGTGCCACCAGCAGCCACTCCGGGACCGAAGTGATTTACGAGCAGTACTTC.

This rearrangement joins TRBV12-3 or TRBV12-4 to TRBJ1-2; TRBD1 might be the D (6 bases). The V gene lost 5 bases and the J gene lost 8 bases, with 12 bases spanning the gap. CDR3 length: 12 residues. The CDR3 DNA reads TGTGCCAGCAGTCACAGGGATGAGGGCTACACCTTC. Protein: CASSHRDEGYTF.

The gene calls are TRBV30 and TRBJ1-5; D not certain. CDR1 and CDR2 (germline): GTSNPN, SVGIG (reference sequence). V was cut by 0 bases and J by 4 bases, with 7 bases left in between. The CDR3 consists of 13 residues. The CDR3 here is CAWSVFGNQPQHF. CDR3 bases: TGTGCCTGGAGTGTATTCGGGAATCAGCCCCAGCATTTT.

J is TRBJ2-4 and V is TRBV3-1; tentative D call: TRBD2 (6 bases). This CDR3 has 19 residues. Trimming cost V 0 bases and J 0 bases, with 18 bases left between them. CDR1 and CDR2 from the germline V gene are LGHDT and YNNKEL (reference sequence). The CDR3: CASSQEPGGEEVAKNIQYF. In nucleotides, the CDR3 is TGTGCCAGCAGCCAAGAACCCGGTGGGGAGGAGGTAGCCAAAAACATTCAGTACTTC.

The rearrangement joins TRBV12-3 or TRBV12-4 to TRBJ2-7; D uncertain. The CDR3 spans 14 residues. V gave up 3 bases and J gave up 0 bases, with 9 bases separating them. CDR3 nucleotide sequence: TGTGCCAGCAGTTTCCAGGTTAGCTCCTACGAGCAGTACTTC. Translation gives CASSFQVSSYEQYF.